A single sample gave rise to the 19 T cell receptor beta chains below, sequenced in a study of post-analysis software for immune sequencing data (dated by TCRdb to 2013 to 2016). The research as a whole found: Patients showed significantly higher frequencies than controls for several TRBV segments, among them TRBV5-6, TRBV5-1 and TRBV20-1.

The library came from PCR. The instrument was an Illumina HiSeq 2500. To reduce PCR and sequencing biases, unique molecular identifiers were built into the TCR beta cDNA libraries. TCRdb ran its own pipeline on the public reads, namely fastp trimming at Q25 and MiXCR clone calling, and kept in-frame beta chains. Entries are consolidated by CDR3 protein sequence, retaining the most common genes and DNA. The sample contains around 700,000 distinct CDR3 sequences, approximately 59% of them found a single time. Of the sample, approximately 10% falls within the top ten clones. What these receptors recognize is not known. Sequences were obtained from blood. These receptors came from a girl aged 2 to 10 with multiple sclerosis.

CDR3 in amino acids: CASSLRGISEQYF. The DNA of the CDR3 is TGTGCCAGCAGCTTGAGGGGGATCAGCGAGCAGTACTTC. The V gene is TRBV5-6, the J gene TRBJ2-7, with D tentatively TRBD1 (6 bases). Trimming removed 1 base from V and 6 bases from J, with 11 bases in between. The CDR3 loop spans 13 amino acids. Germline CDR1 and CDR2: SGHDT and YYEEEE.

The J gene is TRBJ2-5, the V gene TRBV5-1; D is ambiguous. V dropped 0 bases and J dropped 4 bases, with 7 bases sitting between them. The CDR3 length is 13 residues. The germline V gene encodes CDR1 SGHRS and CDR2 YFSETQ. The CDR3 is CASSLDGPETQYF. CDR3 nucleotides: TGCGCCAGCAGCTTGGACGGCCCAGAGACCCAGTACTTC.

This chain connects TRBV20-1 to TRBJ1-2; 7 positions agree with TRBD1. This CDR3 comprises 14 residues. Germline V lookup: CDR1 DFQATT, CDR2 SNEGSKA (reference sequence). With 0 bases clipped from V and 4 bases from J, the junction kept 5 bases outside the gene matches. In DNA form, the CDR3 reads TGCAGTGCTAGAGATTTCGGGACAGTCTATGGCTACACCTTC. It translates to CSARDFGTVYGYTF.

The chain links TRBV6-5 to TRBJ2-1, with TRBD1 matching over 7 bases. CDR1 MNHEY and CDR2 SVGAGI come from the germline V gene. This CDR3 is built from 15 residues. V lost 4 bases to trimming and J lost 4 bases; unmatched junction nucleotides: 7. The CDR3 DNA follows: TGTGCCAGCAGTTCCGACAGGGTGGGGTACAATGAGCAGTTCTTC. The encoded protein is CASSSDRVGYNEQFF.

This sequence joins TRBV20-1 and TRBJ2-7, with 9 bases fitting TRBD1. V shed 2 bases and J 2 bases; nucleotides not matched to a gene: 7. Germline V gene data show CDR1 as DFQATT and CDR2 as SNEGSKA (reference sequence). CDR3 size: 15 residues. The chain's CDR3 is CSARRRDRDAYEQYF. The CDR3 nucleotides are TGCAGTGCTAGACGCCGGGACAGGGACGCCTACGAGCAGTACTTC.

V is TRBV15 and J is TRBJ2-7; no clear D. V was shortened by 3 bases and J by 2 bases, with 8 bases between the two germline ends. Germline CDR1 LNHNV, CDR2 YYDKDF (reference sequence). The CDR3 spans 13 residues. DNA for the CDR3: TGTGCCACCAGCAGCGATAGGACCTACGAGCAGTACTTC. This sequence encodes CATSSDRTYEQYF.

The chain combines TRBV6-5 with TRBJ2-2, with 13 bases aligning to TRBD2. The germline CDR1 and CDR2 sequences are MNHEY and SVGAGI. The CDR3 runs 16 residues. The J segment lost 6 bases and the V segment lost 6 bases, leaving 7 bases of the junction unmatched. The CDR3 sequence: CASRRPGLAGAGELFF. The CDR3 coding sequence is TGTGCCAGCAGACGACCCGGACTAGCGGGAGCCGGGGAGCTGTTTTTT.

This clonotype has only a few counts. The chain couples TRBV20-1 to TRBJ2-1, with 9 bases matching TRBD2. The CDR3 totals 17 residues. Losses at the gene ends were 5 bases for V and 1 base for J; bases not matched to a gene: 12. CDR1 is DFQATT and CDR2 is SNEGSKA in the germline V gene (reference sequence). CDR3 nucleotide sequence: TGCAGTGCTCTCCCGGCTAGCGGGATTAGGTCCTACAATGAGCAGTTCTTC. Its protein is CSALPASGIRSYNEQFF.

This chain links TRBV21-1 with TRBJ1-2. TRBV21-1 is reported as a pseudogene. The CDR3 loop spans 14 amino acids. CDR3 coding DNA: TGTGCCAGCAGCAAAGGGCGCAGCTCCTATGGCTACACCTTC. This codes for CASSKGRSSYGYTF.

The V call is TRBV6-2 or TRBV6-3, the J call TRBJ1-5, with a possible D match to TRBD1 (5 bases). The CDR3 is 17 residues long. CDR1 and CDR2 (germline): MNHEY, SVGEGT. Trimming stripped 5 bases from V and 0 bases from J, with 17 bases between. CDR3 loop: CASSKDLGDHSNQPQHF. CDR3 bases: TGTGCCAGCAGTAAGGACCTGGGGGATCATAGCAATCAGCCCCAGCATTTT.

There are a few counts of this clonotype. The V call is TRBV12-3 or TRBV12-4, the J call TRBJ1-1; weak D call: TRBD1 (6 bases). V was cut by 3 bases and J by 5 bases, with 13 bases left in between. CDR3 length: 14 residues. Here the CDR3 DNA reads TGTGCCAGCAGTTTCGGGGGGCCGGGGACTGAAGCTTTCTTT. Translated, it gives CASSFGGPGTEAFF.

Regarding this clonotype: Germline is not matched at one junction end, which may reflect a read error. J is TRBJ2-1 and V is TRBV20-1, with D possibly TRBD1 on 5 matching bases. Germline CDR1 and CDR2: DFQATT and SNEGSKA (reference sequence). The CDR3 extends over 14 amino acids. Written as DNA, the CDR3 is TGCAGTGCAATCGACAGCGCCTCCCACAATGAGCAGTTCTTC. Translated: CSAIDSASHNEQFF.

V is TRBV6-5 and J is TRBJ2-1, with a weak D call TRBD1 (6 bases). The germline gives CDR1 MNHEY, CDR2 SVGAGI. V was shortened by 2 bases and J by 2 bases, with 10 bases between the two germline ends. CDR3 length: 15 residues. CDR3 DNA sequence: TGTGCCAGCAGTTACGTAGGGGGTACCTACAATGAGCAGTTCTTC. This translates into CASSYVGGTYNEQFF.

V gene TRBV7-9 combines with J gene TRBJ1-1; 7 bases match TRBD1. After removal of 6 bases from V and 9 bases from J, the junction contained 10 bases not matched to a gene. CDR3 length equals 13 residues. Per the germline V gene, CDR1 is SEHNR and CDR2 is FQNEAQ (reference sequence). This chain's CDR3 is CASRPWTGPKAFF. The CDR3, as DNA: TGTGCCAGCAGGCCTTGGACAGGCCCAAAAGCTTTCTTT. The full variable domain, its missing parts supplied by reference TRBV7-9 and TRBJ1-1, is DTGVSQNPRHKITKRGQNVTFRCDPISEHNRLYWYRQTLGQGPEFLTYFQNEAQLEKSRLLSDRFSAERPKGSFSTLEIQRTEQGDSAMYLCASRPWTGPKAFFGQGTRLTVV.

A few counts support this clonotype. The chain employs TRBV6-5 and TRBJ2-7; TRBD2 matches 13 bases. The germline gives CDR1 MNHEY, CDR2 SVGAGI. CDR3 size: 15 residues. The junction had 1 base not matched to a gene; V was cut back by 4 bases and J by 1 base. Here the CDR3 DNA reads TGTGCCAGCAGTTGGGGACTAGCGGGGTCCTACGAGCAGTACTTC. This gives the protein CASSWGLAGSYEQYF.

This chain's CDR3 is CSVKTGTDTQYF. The CDR3 nucleotides read TGCAGCGTAAAGACAGGCACAGATACGCAGTATTTT. The chain combines TRBV29-1 with TRBJ2-3, with D perhaps TRBD1 (5 bases). Trimming removed 6 bases from V and 1 base from J, with 8 bases in between. The CDR3 length is 12 residues. Germline assignment: CDR1 SQVTM and CDR2 ANQGSEA.

The chain is built from TRBV9 and TRBJ2-5, with D hard to call. The CDR3 has 16 amino acids. Germline lookup yields CDR1 SGDLS and CDR2 YYNGEE. Between the trimmed V and J ends, which lost 0 bases and 0 bases, there was a span of 12 bases. CDR3 protein: CASSVEGHSYQETQYF. In nucleotides, the CDR3 is TGTGCCAGCAGCGTAGAGGGTCACTCGTACCAAGAGACCCAGTACTTC.

CDR3 DNA sequence: TGTGCCAGCAGCGTAGGCAGGGGGCGAGGCACCGGGGAGCTGTTTTTT. This codes for CASSVGRGRGTGELFF. V and J are TRBV9 and TRBJ2-2; 8 bases match TRBD1. This CDR3 comprises 16 residues. In germline, CDR1 is SGDLS, CDR2 YYNGEE. J lost 4 bases, V lost 0 bases, and 5 bases had no gene match.

The chain recombines TRBV5-4 with TRBJ2-1; 9 bases are a match to TRBD2. Germline V CDR1 and CDR2: SGHNT, YYREEE (reference sequence). With V trimmed by 3 bases and J by 0 bases, 4 bases remained unmatched. The length of the CDR3 is 16 residues. The CDR3 nucleotides read TGTGCCAGCAGCTACAGCGGGGGGAGCTCCTACAATGAGCAGTTCTTC. Protein product: CASSYSGGSSYNEQFF.